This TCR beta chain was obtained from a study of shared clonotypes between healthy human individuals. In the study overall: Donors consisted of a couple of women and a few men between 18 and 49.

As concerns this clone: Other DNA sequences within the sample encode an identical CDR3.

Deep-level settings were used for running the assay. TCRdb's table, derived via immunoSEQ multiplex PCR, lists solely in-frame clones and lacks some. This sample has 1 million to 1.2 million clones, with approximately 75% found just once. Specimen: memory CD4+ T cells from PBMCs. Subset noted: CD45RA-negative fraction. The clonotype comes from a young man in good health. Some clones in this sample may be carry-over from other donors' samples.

Written as DNA, the CDR3 is TGTGCCAGCAGCCAAGGGGGGGAGCGCTCCTACGAGCAGTACTTC. Its translation is CASSQGGERSYEQYF. The chain joins TRBV4-2 to TRBJ2-7; maybe TRBD2 (6 bases). Per germline, CDR1 LGHNA and CDR2 YNFKEQ. V was clipped by 1 base and J by 0 bases, with 10 bases between them. CDR3 length: 15 amino acids.